This T cell receptor (beta chain) originates from a study of graft-versus-host responses after intestinal transplantation. About the research overall: Every one of the recipients received anti-thymocyte globulin induction and afterwards took tacrolimus and steroids for roughly three years.

The data were produced by immunoSEQ multiplex PCR, yet TCRdb's version contains in-frame clones alone and is incomplete. The top ten hold 7.6% of the sample, which has over 65,000 clones, less than 95% seen once. About this clone: Its antigen is not known.

Trimming took 5 bases from V and 5 from J; bases not matched to a gene: 6. From germline, CDR1 is LNHDA and CDR2 SQIVND (reference sequence). The CDR3 consists of 14 residues. The sequenced sample was unstimulated CD8+ T cells sorted from spleen or lymph node cells, obtained before transplant. The chain employs TRBV19 and TRBJ2-5, with 9 positions matching TRBD1. The source of this sequence is a human donor who was the organ donor for an intestinal transplant. The CDR3 here is CASSGYRGRETQYF. CDR3 nucleotides: TGTGCCAGTAGTGGGTACAGGGGGCGGGAGACCCAGTACTTC.